This T cell receptor (beta chain) appears in the sequencing data of a study of T cell repertoires in cytomegalovirus infection (dated by TCRdb to about 2019). About the full investigation: Recently identified HLA-C-restricted CMV epitopes, whose presentation resists viral immunomodulation, were targeted by peptide stimulations together with well-studied HLA-B-restricted epitopes. Because public TCR beta signatures pointed to carriage of CMV infection together with the matching HLA type, the HLA type of each donor mattered for the analysis. General findings and caveats noted by the study authors: In both this cohort and an independent cohort of some 350 donors, the cumulative frequency of public TCR beta family members distinguished carriers of CMV infection plus the relevant HLA type. The ex vivo response was dominated by HLA-C-restricted CMV-specific TCR beta clonotypes, which also provided the single most frequent clonotype in two of eight donors.

TCRdb lists the instrument as Illumina HiSeq 1500. Through fastp at Q25 and MiXCR, TCRdb rebuilt clones from the public reads, retaining in-frame beta chains. Under each unique CDR3 protein, matching rows form one entry showing the most common genes and DNA. The sample profile shows a few hundred thousand distinct CDR3 sequences; more than 20% of them were found once. The biggest ten clones account for more than 10% of the sample. Comments on this clonotype: This receptor's antigen is unknown. Base quality data are lacking; no much larger clone is found one base away.

The sample's treatment or condition label, decoded: in vitro stimulation with specific CMV peptide epitopes to enrich CMV-specific T cells. This sequence originates from a human donor in good health (CMV status not recorded). Some clones in this sample may be carry-over from other donors' samples. The starting material was cultured PBMCs, obtained from culture after CMV antigen stimulation.

This receptor carries the CDR3 CASSPIENTEAFF. The DNA is TGTGCCAGCTCACCAATCGAGAACACTGAAGCTTTCTTT. The chain links TRBV18 with TRBJ1-1; confidence is insufficient to name the D gene. The junction carries 5 bases between V and J, which are trimmed by 2 bases and 1 base respectively. Looking up the germline V gene yields CDR1 KGHSH and CDR2 LQKENI. Inclusive of the bounding cysteine and phenylalanine, the CDR3 is 13 residues long. Kept here is only the CDR3 DNA, which spans 39 bases and is read in frame from base 1.